These T cell receptor beta chains were read from a single sample in a study of T cells after yellow fever vaccination. TCRdb independently ran MiXCR on the 5' RACE reads; one entry per CDR3 protein. The sample has about 150,000 distinct CDR3 sequences, about 6% seen once. Sequences were derived from CD4+ T cells sorted from PBMCs, sampled on the day of the first yellow fever vaccination. Every receptor here comes from a man younger than 30 who received the YFV17D yellow fever vaccine. Each CDR3 is given without its conserved first and last residue.

>TRBJ1-2|TRBV6-5
ASSYKGFPNYGYT
>TRBJ2-1|TRBV19
ASSIEETYNEQF
>TRBJ1-5|TRBV18
ASSPGTATNQPQH
>TRBJ2-5|TRBV7-2
ASSFQAGGKETQY
>TRBJ1-3|TRBV6-5
ASSYRGSGNTIY
>TRBJ2-2|TRBV5-1
ASSFRTGEAGELF
>TRBJ1-3|TRBV7-8
ASSRTVSSGNTIY
>TRBJ2-3|TRBV9
ASSVGPGTDTQY
>TRBJ1-5|TRBV19
ASSITAHSNQPQH
>TRBJ2-3|TRBV4-3
ASSQGGLAAGTDTQY
>TRBJ2-3|TRBV6-5
ASSNPRDSTDTQY
>TRBJ1-1|TRBV20-1
SAIGQASRGAF
>TRBJ2-7|TRBV4-2
ASSQDRRTPKD
>TRBJ2-7|TRBV5-1
ASSVDRVGYEQY
>TRBJ2-1|TRBV18
ASSDRDNEQF
>TRBJ2-6|TRBV27
ASSLSRHGANVLT
>TRBJ1-2|TRBV7-3
ASSMGPSWGYT
>TRBJ2-5|TRBV5-1
ASSLEGLGLETQY
>TRBJ2-3|TRBV7-2
ASSFQDLQY
>TRBJ1-1|TRBV11-2
ASSPAGHTEAF
>TRBJ2-1|TRBV4-1
ASSQGMTGSYNEQF
>TRBJ2-5|TRBV5-6
ASSFVQGTSAGETQY
>TRBJ2-2|TRBV6-5
ASRKAGTGNTGELF
>TRBJ2-1|TRBV10-3
ASTRGPSSYNEQF
>TRBJ1-1|TRBV7-9
ASSLALGRYNTEAF
>TRBJ1-5|TRBV6-4
ARRYQPQH
>TRBJ2-4|TRBV7-2
ASSSATTRTDIQY
>TRBJ1-1|TRBV5-6
ASSRVGRGEAF
>TRBJ1-3|TRBV12-3/TRBV12-4
ASSLDLTGAGNTIY
>TRBJ1-5|TRBV19
ASSIDEAPLKRPQH
>TRBJ2-2|TRBV5-4
ASSGLASTGELF
>TRBJ2-1|TRBV7-2
ASSPRRDKLYNEQF
>TRBJ1-3|TRBV4-3
ASSQVGFSGNTIY
>TRBJ1-2|TRBV20-1
SARANYGYT
>TRBJ2-5|TRBV5-1
ASSGEDRGEETQY
>TRBJ2-1|TRBV7-2
ASSLVSTSGGRNEQF
>TRBJ2-1|TRBV18
ASSPFDGGGSYNEQF
>TRBJ2-7|TRBV12-3/TRBV12-4
ASTSRQDYEQY
>TRBJ1-1|TRBV5-1
ASSLAGTGGVRGTEAF
>TRBJ1-2|TRBV12-3/TRBV12-4
ASSSRLQGRNGYT
>TRBJ1-5|TRBV28
ASRLQGGSYQPQH